The 30 T cell receptor beta chains given below trace back to one sample, sequenced in a study of graft-versus-host responses after intestinal transplantation (dated by TCRdb to the early 2020s). Library preparation used the immunoSEQ multiplex PCR assay. Entries here come from immuneACCESS through TCRdb and include only in-frame sequences with V and J called. Some clones fail to appear in such tables; in the studies checked, an unresolved V gene covers under half of the shortfall, and the cause of the remainder is unknown. The sample has about 110,000 clones on record, 90% to 95% of them singletons. The ten largest make up around 1.2% of the sample. Antigens for these TCRs are unknown. Per the publication, the time point label means: cells obtained before transplantation from donor or recipient. Sequencing was performed on unstimulated CD8+ T cells sorted from spleen or lymph node cells, taken before transplant. The origin of the receptors is a human donor who was the organ donor for an intestinal transplant.

The chain joins TRBV6-6 to TRBJ2-7; D is perhaps TRBD1 or TRBD2 (5 bases each). Deletions cut 10 bases from V and 4 bases from J, with 11 bases between. Germline V gene lookup returns CDR1 MNHNY and CDR2 SVGAGI (reference sequence). There are 11 residues in the CDR3. The CDR3 loop reads CATGDGYEQYF. Here the CDR3 DNA reads TGTGCCACCGGGGACGGTTACGAGCAGTACTTC.

There are a few counts of this clone. This chain connects TRBV4-3 to TRBJ2-2; D is undetermined. CDR3 size: 14 residues. The germline CDR1 and CDR2 sequences are LGHNA and YSLEER. V lost 0 bases and J lost 6, with 8 bases in between. The CDR3 bases are TGCGCCAGCAGCCAAGAGACGTCGGCCGGGGAGCTGTTTTTT. Its protein product is CASSQETSAGELFF.

This chain joins TRBV4-1 and TRBJ2-2; D remains unclear. Germline assignment: CDR1 MGHRA and CDR2 YSYEKL. Deletions cut 1 base from V and 2 bases from J, with 8 bases between. This CDR3 has 15 amino acids. The CDR3, as DNA: TGCGCCAGCAGCCAAGTAGTATATAACACCGGGGAGCTGTTTTTT. It codes for CASSQVVYNTGELFF.

The chain has TRBV7-9 and TRBJ2-7; D not resolved. Germline CDR1 and CDR2: SEHNR and FQNEAQ (reference sequence). This CDR3 has 14 residues. Trimming removed 4 bases at V and 3 bases at J, with 13 bases between. The CDR3 coding sequence is TGTGCCAGCAGCTCAGGACCCACATACTACGAGCAGTACTTC. Amino acids: CASSSGPTYYEQYF.

This CDR3 is CASSATGETQYF. The CDR3 nucleotides are TGTGCCAGCAGTGCGACAGGGGAGACCCAGTACTTC. This chain joins TRBV25-1 and TRBJ2-5; 7 bases are shared with TRBD1. V lost 4 bases to trimming and J lost 5 bases; unmatched junction nucleotides: 1. The length of the CDR3 is 12 residues. In germline, CDR1 is MGHDK, CDR2 SYGVNS.

The chain is built from TRBV7-3 and TRBJ2-6; 9 bases align to TRBD1. CDR3 length: 19 residues. The germline V gene has CDR1 SGHTA and CDR2 FQGTGA. Germline trimming cut 5 bases from V and 0 bases from J; bases unmatched to any gene: 11. The CDR3 sequence is CASSPKGQGIPSGANVLTF. The CDR3, as DNA: TGTGCCAGCAGCCCCAAGGGACAGGGAATCCCCTCTGGGGCCAACGTCCTGACTTTC.

The gene calls are TRBV4-3 and TRBJ2-3; 7 positions agree with TRBD1. V was pared by 0 bases and J by 4 bases, with 1 base of the junction left unmatched. Germline loops: CDR1 LGHNA, CDR2 YSLEER. This CDR3 has 14 amino acids. The CDR3 nucleotides read TGCGCCAGCAGCCAAGACACAGGGGCAGATACGCAGTATTTT. This codes for CASSQDTGADTQYF.

The chain recombines TRBV9 with TRBJ2-1; D ambiguous. Germline CDR1 and CDR2: SGDLS and YYNGEE. V was clipped by 0 bases and J by 5 bases, with 12 bases between them. The CDR3 loop spans 15 amino acids. The CDR3 DNA reads as TGTGCCAGCAGCGTAGACGGTAGCCCACACAATGAGCAGTTCTTC. Its translation: CASSVDGSPHNEQFF. Supplemented by reference TRBV9 and TRBJ2-1, the full variable domain reads DSGVTQTPKHLITATGQRVTLRCSPRSGDLSVYWYQQSLDQGLQFLIQYYNGEERAKGNILERFSAQQFPDLHSELNLSSLELGDSALYFCASSVDGSPHNEQFFGPGTRLTVL.

J is TRBJ2-1 and V is TRBV2; D perhaps matches TRBD1 (6 bases). V lost 2 bases to trimming and J lost 0 bases, with 11 bases between them. The CDR3 contains 16 residues. CDR1 SNHLY and CDR2 FYNNEI come from the germline V gene. This CDR3 reads CASSEQGLSSYNEQFF. CDR3 nucleotides: TGTGCCAGCAGTGAACAGGGGCTAAGCTCCTACAATGAGCAGTTCTTC.

V gene TRBV6-1 combines with J gene TRBJ2-7, with D perhaps matching TRBD1 (6 bases). CDR1 and CDR2 (germline): MNHNS, SASEGT. Trimming took 5 bases from V and 3 from J, leaving 14 bases between them. CDR3 size: 14 residues. The CDR3 protein is CASSPTGSHYEQYF. In DNA, the CDR3 is TGTGCCAGCAGTCCCACAGGGTCTCACTACGAGCAGTACTTC.

V gene TRBV28 combines with J gene TRBJ2-7, with D perhaps matching TRBD1 (6 bases). Germline loops: CDR1 MDHEN, CDR2 SYDVKM. V was pared by 3 bases and J by 0 bases, with 12 bases between. CDR3 size: 15 residues. CDR3 amino acids: CASSFAGTPSYEQYF. CDR3 coding DNA: TGTGCCAGCAGTTTTGCCGGGACACCCTCCTACGAGCAGTACTTC.

The J gene is TRBJ2-3, the V gene TRBV7-6; D might be TRBD1 (5 bases). CDR1 and CDR2 from the germline V gene are SGHVS and FNYEAQ. The CDR3 covers 17 residues. V lost 7 bases and J lost 0, with 20 bases in between. CDR3 residues: CASTPNFRQLSTDTQYF. DNA for the CDR3: TGTGCCAGCACCCCGAATTTCCGACAGCTAAGCACAGATACGCAGTATTTT.

This clone has only one observation. The chain couples TRBV27 to TRBJ1-2; no reliable D call. This CDR3 has 13 residues. The V end was cut by 0 bases, the J end by 5 bases, with 7 bases between. The V gene's germline CDR1 is MNHEY and CDR2 SMNVEV (reference sequence). CDR3 DNA: TGTGCCAGCAGTTTATCAGTTTCTTATGGCTACACCTTC. It codes for CASSLSVSYGYTF.

V gene TRBV19 combines with J gene TRBJ1-4, with 8 bases identical to TRBD1. This CDR3 is built from 13 residues. Germline V gene sequence: CDR1 LNHDA, CDR2 SQIVND (reference sequence). With V trimmed by 6 bases and J by 8 bases, 5 bases remained unmatched. The CDR3 is CASRDRAWEKLFF. The CDR3 bases are TGTGCCAGTAGGGACAGGGCGTGGGAAAAACTGTTTTTT.

The CDR3 bases are TGTGCCCCTTCGGGGGGGCGTTTACGGGAGCAGTACTTC. Encoded protein: CAPSGGRLREQYF. The gene calls are TRBV11-2 and TRBJ2-7; TRBD2 matches at 8 bases. V was pared by 11 bases and J by 7 bases, with 13 bases of the junction left unmatched. The CDR3 is made up of 13 amino acids. Germline CDR1 is SGHAT and CDR2 is FQNNGV.

The chain joins TRBV27 to TRBJ1-4; TRBD1 aligns across 10 bases. Germline V gene lookup returns CDR1 MNHEY and CDR2 SMNVEV (reference sequence). There are 16 residues in the CDR3. J lost 11 bases, V lost 2 bases, and 11 bases had no gene match. The CDR3 region has the DNA TGTGCCAGCAGTTTAATAGTTGGGACAGGGGTCGGGAAACTGTTTTTT. This codes for CASSLIVGTGVGKLFF.

The CDR3: CASSAPELYGDTQYF. CDR3 coding DNA: TGTGCCAGCAGCGCCCCTGAACTTTACGGGGATACGCAGTATTTT. The J gene is TRBJ2-3, the V gene TRBV9; no firm D call. Germline lookup yields CDR1 SGDLS and CDR2 YYNGEE. This CDR3 region has 15 residues. V was cut by 3 bases and J by 6 bases, with 17 bases left in between.

The chain uses TRBV27 and TRBJ1-1, with D perhaps TRBD1 (5 bases). The CDR3 runs 13 residues. The V end was cut by 6 bases, the J end by 7 bases, with 15 bases between. Germline lookup yields CDR1 MNHEY and CDR2 SMNVEV (reference sequence). CDR3 nucleotide sequence: TGTGCCAGCAGCCCGAGAGGGACCCATGAAGCTTTCTTT. Amino acids: CASSPRGTHEAFF.

The V gene is TRBV11-2, the J gene TRBJ2-5; D perhaps matches TRBD1 (5 bases). The DNA end favors TRBJ2-7, so the J call may be wrong. CDR1 SGHAT and CDR2 FQNNGV come from the germline V gene. The CDR3 is 15 residues long. CDR3 protein: CASSSNDRLSYEQYF. CDR3 nucleotide sequence: TGTGCCAGCAGCTCCAATGACAGACTCTCCTACGAGCAGTACTTC.

V gene TRBV20-1 combines with J gene TRBJ2-7, with D uncertain. V shed 5 bases and J shed 3 bases, with 8 bases lying between them. This CDR3 is 11 amino acids long. CDR1 and CDR2 (germline): DFQATT, SNEGSKA (reference sequence). The DNA of the CDR3 is TGCAGTGCTCTGTTTCTCTACGAGCAGTACTTC. Amino acids: CSALFLYEQYF.

This chain uses TRBV7-7 with TRBJ2-1, with TRBD2 identical over 8 bases. Looked up from germline, CDR1 is SSHAT and CDR2 is FNYEAQ (reference sequence). V was clipped by 0 bases and J by 2 bases; unmatched bases: 3. The CDR3 is 16 amino acids. The CDR3 DNA reads TGTGCCAGCAGCTTAGCCAGGACTAGCCCCTACAATGAGCAGTTCTTC. Residues: CASSLARTSPYNEQFF.

This clone turned up a few times. Within the sample, other DNA sequences also encode this same CDR3. This sequence joins TRBV19 and TRBJ1-2, with D perhaps matching TRBD1 (5 bases). V lost 3 bases, J lost 6 bases, and 11 bases lay in between. The CDR3 spans 13 residues. Per the germline V gene, CDR1 is LNHDA and CDR2 is SQIVND (reference sequence). The CDR3 protein is CASSIGQGDGYTF. The DNA for the CDR3 is TGTGCCAGTAGTATTGGGCAGGGCGATGGCTACACCTTC.

This clone is a singleton in its sample. The chain employs TRBV29-1 and TRBJ2-7, with D possibly TRBD2 on 7 matching bases. V lost 6 bases to trimming and J lost 3 bases, with 15 bases between them. Germline V lookup: CDR1 SQVTM, CDR2 ANQGSEA. This CDR3 contains 13 residues. This CDR3 reads CSVVGGGGYEQYF. DNA of the CDR3: TGCAGCGTCGTGGGGGGAGGGGGCTACGAGCAGTACTTC.

This chain links TRBV5-1 with TRBJ2-7, with TRBD2 matching 10 bases. V lost 3 bases and J lost 7; bases outside the gene matches: 16. Per germline, CDR1 SGHRS and CDR2 YFSETQ. The CDR3 sequence is 17 residues long. The CDR3 sequence: CASSCEPSGRVLGEQYF. The CDR3 DNA is TGCGCCAGCAGCTGTGAACCAAGCGGGAGGGTTTTGGGAGAGCAGTACTTC.

The rearrangement joins TRBV29-1 to TRBJ2-7; D not resolved. The CDR3 has 14 amino acids. The V end was cut by 3 bases, the J end by 0 bases, with 12 bases between. Germline V gives CDR1 SQVTM, CDR2 ANQGSEA. The CDR3 reads CSVDRLGISYEQYF. The CDR3 region has the DNA TGCAGCGTTGATCGTCTAGGGATCTCCTACGAGCAGTACTTC.

V gene TRBV6-5 combines with J gene TRBJ2-7; D not resolved. This CDR3 is built from 14 residues. V was shortened by 0 bases and J by 0 bases, with 6 bases between the two germline ends. Germline CDR1 is MNHEY and CDR2 is SVGAGI. Here the CDR3 DNA reads TGTGCCAGCAGTTACTCAGGATACTCCTACGAGCAGTACTTC. Translation: CASSYSGYSYEQYF.

The chain links TRBV7-9 to TRBJ2-7; D might be TRBD1 (5 bases). The length of the CDR3 is 14 residues. Trimming removed 1 base at V and 7 bases at J, with 14 bases between. Germline lookup yields CDR1 SEHNR and CDR2 FQNEAQ (reference sequence). CDR3 sequence reads: CASSLGRGHLEQYF. In DNA, the CDR3 is TGTGCCAGCAGCTTAGGAAGGGGTCATTTGGAGCAGTACTTC.

Here the CDR3 DNA reads TGTGCCAGCAGTTACACCAAGGTGGATACGCAGTATTTT. Translated: CASSYTKVDTQYF. The chain has TRBV6-5 and TRBJ2-3; no clear D. Trimming cost V 2 bases and J 6 bases, with 9 bases left between them. The germline gives CDR1 MNHEY, CDR2 SVGAGI. The CDR3 has 13 residues.

This chain joins TRBV5-8 and TRBJ2-3, with 9 bases identical to TRBD1. The germline V gene encodes CDR1 SGHTS and CDR2 YDEGEE. The CDR3 is made up of 13 amino acids. Trimming removed 8 bases from V and 5 bases from J; junction bases left unmatched: 6. The CDR3 reads CARGDRAVDTQYF. CDR3 nucleotides: TGTGCCAGGGGGGACAGGGCGGTAGATACGCAGTATTTT.

The CDR3 protein is CASSTRQGPNEKLFF. As DNA, the CDR3 is TGTGCCAGTAGTACTCGACAGGGTCCTAATGAAAAACTGTTTTTT. This chain connects TRBV19 to TRBJ1-4; the match to TRBD1 covers 7 bases. Unmatched junction bases numbered 5, after V lost 4 bases and J lost 3 bases. The CDR3 totals 15 residues. The germline gives CDR1 LNHDA, CDR2 SQIVND (reference sequence).